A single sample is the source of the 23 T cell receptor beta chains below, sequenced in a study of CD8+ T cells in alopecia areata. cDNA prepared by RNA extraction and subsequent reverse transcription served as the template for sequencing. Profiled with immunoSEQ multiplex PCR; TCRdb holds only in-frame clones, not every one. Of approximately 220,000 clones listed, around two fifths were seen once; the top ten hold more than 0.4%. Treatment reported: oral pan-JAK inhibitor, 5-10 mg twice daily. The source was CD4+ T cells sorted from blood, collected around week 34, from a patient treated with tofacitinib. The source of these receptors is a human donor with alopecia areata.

Here the CDR3 reads CASSSGQSYEQYF. Written as DNA, the CDR3 is TGTGCCAGCAGTTCGGGACAGTCCTACGAGCAGTACTTC. The V gene is TRBV6-1, the J gene TRBJ2-7; 7 bases are a match to TRBD1. With 5 bases clipped from V and 1 base from J, the junction kept 2 bases outside the gene matches. The length of the CDR3 is 13 residues. The germline gives CDR1 MNHNS, CDR2 SASEGT.

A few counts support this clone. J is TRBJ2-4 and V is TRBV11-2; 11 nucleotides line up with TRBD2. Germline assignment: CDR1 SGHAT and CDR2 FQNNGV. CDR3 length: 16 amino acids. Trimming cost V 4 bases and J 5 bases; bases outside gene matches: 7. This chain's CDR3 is CASSSIAGGSENIQYF. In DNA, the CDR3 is TGTGCCAGCAGCTCAATAGCGGGAGGGTCGGAAAACATTCAGTACTTC.

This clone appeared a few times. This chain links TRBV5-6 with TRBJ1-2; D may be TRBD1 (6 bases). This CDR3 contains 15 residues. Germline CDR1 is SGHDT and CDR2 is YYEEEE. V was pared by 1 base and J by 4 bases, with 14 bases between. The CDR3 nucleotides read TGTGCCAGCAGCTTGCGGGGGCGGCTATTCTATGGCTACACCTTC. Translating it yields CASSLRGRLFYGYTF.

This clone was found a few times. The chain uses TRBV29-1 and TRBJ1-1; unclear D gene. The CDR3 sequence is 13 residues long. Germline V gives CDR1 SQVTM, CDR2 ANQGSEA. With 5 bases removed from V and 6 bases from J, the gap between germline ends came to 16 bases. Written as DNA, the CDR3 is TGCAGCGTTACGGGCCTAATGGTGGCTGAAGCTTTCTTT. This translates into CSVTGLMVAEAFF.

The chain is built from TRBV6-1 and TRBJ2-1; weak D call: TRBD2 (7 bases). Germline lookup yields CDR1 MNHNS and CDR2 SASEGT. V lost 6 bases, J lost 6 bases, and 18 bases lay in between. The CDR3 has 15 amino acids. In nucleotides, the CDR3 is TGTGCCAGCAGGATAGGGGGGGCTGGCAGCAATGAGCAGTTCTTC. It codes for CASRIGGAGSNEQFF.

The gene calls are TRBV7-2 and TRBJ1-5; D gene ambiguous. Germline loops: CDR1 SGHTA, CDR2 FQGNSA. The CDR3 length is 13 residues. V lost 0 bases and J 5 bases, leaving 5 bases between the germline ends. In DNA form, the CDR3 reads TGTGCCAGCAGCTTAGCCGTACATCAGCCCCAGCATTTT. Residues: CASSLAVHQPQHF.

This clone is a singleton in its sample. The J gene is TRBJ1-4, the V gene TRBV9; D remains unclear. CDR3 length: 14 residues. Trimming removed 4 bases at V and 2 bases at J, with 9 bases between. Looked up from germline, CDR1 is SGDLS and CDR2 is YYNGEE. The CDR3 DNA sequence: TGTGCCAGCAGCCCAGATGATACTAATGAAAAACTGTTTTTT. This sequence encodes CASSPDDTNEKLFF.

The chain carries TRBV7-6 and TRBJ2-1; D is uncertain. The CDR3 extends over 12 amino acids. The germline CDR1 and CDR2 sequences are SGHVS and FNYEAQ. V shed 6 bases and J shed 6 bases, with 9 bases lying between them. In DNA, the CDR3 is TGTGCCAGCAGTCCACTTGGCAATGAGCAGTTCTTC. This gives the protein CASSPLGNEQFF.

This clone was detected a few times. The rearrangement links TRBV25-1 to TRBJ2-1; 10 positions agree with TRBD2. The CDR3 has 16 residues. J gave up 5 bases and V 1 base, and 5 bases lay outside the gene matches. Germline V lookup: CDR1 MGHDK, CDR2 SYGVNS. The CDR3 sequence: CASSELAGGSNNEQFF. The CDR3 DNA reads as TGTGCCAGCAGTGAATTAGCGGGGGGATCGAACAATGAGCAGTTCTTC.

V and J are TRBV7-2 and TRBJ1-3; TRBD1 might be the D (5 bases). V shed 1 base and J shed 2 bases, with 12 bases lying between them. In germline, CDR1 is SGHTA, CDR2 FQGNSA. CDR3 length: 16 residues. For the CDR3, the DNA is TGTGCCAGCAGCTTAGTAGGGGCCGGGCCTGGAAACACCATATATTTT. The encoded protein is CASSLVGAGPGNTIYF.

This CDR3 reads CASSPGQGPNYGYTF. DNA of the CDR3: TGTGCCAGCAGCCCGGGACAGGGGCCCAACTATGGCTACACCTTC. This chain joins TRBV7-9 and TRBJ1-2, with 10 bases that match TRBD1. Per the germline V gene, CDR1 is SEHNR and CDR2 is FQNEAQ (reference sequence). J lost 2 bases, V lost 5 bases, and 5 bases had no gene match. The CDR3 length is 15 residues.

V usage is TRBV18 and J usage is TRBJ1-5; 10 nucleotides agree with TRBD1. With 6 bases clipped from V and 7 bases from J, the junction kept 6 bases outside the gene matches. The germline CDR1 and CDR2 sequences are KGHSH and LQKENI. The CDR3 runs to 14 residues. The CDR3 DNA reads TGTGCCAGCTCGACAGGGGGCAGGGGGCAGCCCCAGCATTTT. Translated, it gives CASSTGGRGQPQHF.

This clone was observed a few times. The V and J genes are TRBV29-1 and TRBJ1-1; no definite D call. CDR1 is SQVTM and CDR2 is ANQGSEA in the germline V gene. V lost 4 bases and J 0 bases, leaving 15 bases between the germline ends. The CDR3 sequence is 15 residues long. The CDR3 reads CSVGKDGIMNTEAFF. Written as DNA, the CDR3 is TGCAGCGTTGGAAAAGATGGTATCATGAACACTGAAGCTTTCTTT.

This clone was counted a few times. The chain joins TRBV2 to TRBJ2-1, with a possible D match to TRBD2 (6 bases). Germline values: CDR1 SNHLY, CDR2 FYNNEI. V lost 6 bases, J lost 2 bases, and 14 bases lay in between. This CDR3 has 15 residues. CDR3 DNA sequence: TGTGCCAGCAGCGAGACTAGTAAGACCTACAATGAGCAGTTCTTC. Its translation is CASSETSKTYNEQFF.

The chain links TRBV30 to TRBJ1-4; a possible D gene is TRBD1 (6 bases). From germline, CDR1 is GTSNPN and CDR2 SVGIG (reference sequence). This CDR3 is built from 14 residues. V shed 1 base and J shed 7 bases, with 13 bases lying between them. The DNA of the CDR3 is TGTGCCTGGAGTGGAAACAGGGTTAGTGAAAAACTGTTTTTT. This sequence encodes CAWSGNRVSEKLFF.

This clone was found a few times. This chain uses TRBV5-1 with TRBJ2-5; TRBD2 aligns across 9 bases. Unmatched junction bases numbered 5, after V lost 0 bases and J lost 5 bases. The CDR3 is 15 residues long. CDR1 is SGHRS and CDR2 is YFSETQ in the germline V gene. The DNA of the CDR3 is TGCGCCAGCAGCTTGGAGGTAGCGGGAGTGGAGACCCAGTACTTC. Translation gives CASSLEVAGVETQYF.

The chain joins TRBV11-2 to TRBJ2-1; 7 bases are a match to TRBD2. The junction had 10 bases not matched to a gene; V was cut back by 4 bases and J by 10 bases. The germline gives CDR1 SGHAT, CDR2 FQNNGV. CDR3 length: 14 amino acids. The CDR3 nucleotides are TGTGCCAGCAGCTCCGGGACTACCACGGGAGAGCAGTTCTTC. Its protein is CASSSGTTTGEQFF.

DNA for the CDR3: TGCGCCAGCAGCTTGGACCTCGAGAGCTACGAGCAGTACTTC. Translated, it gives CASSLDLESYEQYF. V and J are TRBV5-1 and TRBJ2-7; no clear D gene. This CDR3 region has 14 residues. Per the germline V gene, CDR1 is SGHRS and CDR2 is YFSETQ. Trimming left V 0 bases short and J 3 bases short, with 10 bases between.

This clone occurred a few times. This CDR3 is CASRRASTGELFF. In nucleotides, the CDR3 is TGTGCCAGTCGGAGGGCCAGCACCGGGGAGCTGTTTTTT. This chain joins TRBV6-5 and TRBJ2-2; D may be TRBD2 (6 bases). V was trimmed by 9 bases and J by 4 bases, leaving 12 bases between them. Germline lookup yields CDR1 MNHEY and CDR2 SVGAGI. CDR3 length: 13 residues.

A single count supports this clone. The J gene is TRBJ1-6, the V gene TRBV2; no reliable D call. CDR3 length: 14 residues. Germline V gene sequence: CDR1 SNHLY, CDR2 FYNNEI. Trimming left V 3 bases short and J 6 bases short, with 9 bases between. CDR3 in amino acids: CASSDTVFNSPLHF. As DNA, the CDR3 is TGTGCCAGCAGTGATACAGTTTTTAATTCACCCCTCCACTTT.

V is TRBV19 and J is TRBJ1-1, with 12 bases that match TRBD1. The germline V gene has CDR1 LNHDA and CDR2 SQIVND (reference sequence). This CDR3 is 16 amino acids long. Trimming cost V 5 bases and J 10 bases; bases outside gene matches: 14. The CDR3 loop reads CASSPKRGQGAGGAFF. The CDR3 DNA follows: TGTGCCAGTAGTCCGAAGAGGGGACAGGGGGCCGGCGGAGCTTTCTTT.

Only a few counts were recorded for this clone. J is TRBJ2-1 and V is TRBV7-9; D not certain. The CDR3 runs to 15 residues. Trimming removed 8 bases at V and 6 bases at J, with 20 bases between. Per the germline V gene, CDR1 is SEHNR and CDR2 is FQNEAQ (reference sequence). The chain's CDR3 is CASRPSIQQPNEQFF. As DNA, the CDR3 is TGTGCCAGCCGGCCATCTATCCAGCAGCCCAATGAGCAGTTCTTC.

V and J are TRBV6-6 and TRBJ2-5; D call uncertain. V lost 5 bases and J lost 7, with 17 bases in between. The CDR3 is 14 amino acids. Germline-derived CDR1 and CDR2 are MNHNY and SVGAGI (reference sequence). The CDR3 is CASSMDDARRTQYF. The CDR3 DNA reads TGTGCCAGCAGTATGGATGACGCCCGTCGGACCCAGTACTTC.